This paragraph reports one TCR beta chain. Germline CDR1 KGHSH, CDR2 LQKENI. The V segment lost 2 bases and the J segment 0 bases; nucleotides outside the gene matches: 3. The CDR3 is made up of 16 amino acids. Seattle patients were enrolled during active infection and followed longitudinally. The data belong to a study of blood T cell repertoires in COVID-19. Across the whole study: Samples representing acute and convalescent COVID-19 were sourced from the United States, Italy and Spain. PBMCs, B-cell-depleted T cells, or T cells were the source of the cDNA or gDNA that made up the material.

As processed by the authors: Reference gene primer amplification gave nucleated cell count estimates. Clones were sequenced by immunoSEQ multiplex PCR, and TCRdb holds only the in-frame ones, with some missing. The DNA gave D and trimming, while V, J and clone size come from that table. Of over 150,000 clones listed, roughly 84% were seen once; the top ten hold about an eighth. The sample consisted of peripheral blood. The gene calls are TRBV18 and TRBJ1-3, with 8 bases aligning to TRBD1. This clonotype originated in a woman in her fifties or sixties with COVID-19, enrolled during active disease. CDR3 sequence (DNA): TGTGCCAGCTCACCAGGGACAGGCATCTCTGGAAACACCATATATTTT. Translated: CASSPGTGISGNTIYF.